What follows are 5 T cell receptor beta chains derived from one specimen sequenced in a study of brain T cells in children with intractable seizures. Data came from immunoSEQ multiplex PCR; TCRdb stores just in-frame clones and leaves some out. Among some 80,000 clones listed, around 90% were seen once. The sequencing here drew on peripheral blood, taken at surgery. These receptors all stem from a girl aged 2 to 9 with Rasmussen encephalitis and intractable seizures.

This chain joins TRBV25-1 and TRBJ1-1, with 9 nucleotides matching TRBD1. Germline CDR1 reads MGHDK; CDR2 reads SYGVNS. This CDR3 comprises 14 residues. Trimming cost V 6 bases and J 5 bases; bases outside gene matches: 7. The CDR3 coding sequence is TGTGCCAGCAGAGATACAGGGGGCCGAACTGAAGCTTTCTTT. The encoded protein is CASRDTGGRTEAFF. The full variable domain, completed using reference TRBV25-1 and TRBJ1-1, is EADIYQTPRYLVIGTGKKITLECSQTMGHDKMYWYQQDPGMELHLIHYSYGVNSTEKGDLSSESTVSRIRTEHFPLTLESARPSHTSQYLCASRDTGGRTEAFFGQGTRLTVV.

The chain is built from TRBV9 and TRBJ1-6; no reliable D call. This CDR3 comprises 15 residues. The germline V gene encodes CDR1 SGDLS and CDR2 YYNGEE. Between the trimmed V and J ends, which lost 0 bases and 9 bases, there was a span of 13 bases. The CDR3: CASSVVGVVGSPLHF. The CDR3 region has the DNA TGTGCCAGCAGCGTAGTCGGGGTAGTAGGTTCACCCCTCCACTTT.

This clone showed up just once. This sequence joins TRBV7-8 and TRBJ2-1; TRBD1 aligns across 10 bases. V trimming: 3 bases; J trimming: 9 bases; junction bases outside the gene matches: 2. The CDR3 contains 13 residues. Per germline, CDR1 SGHVS and CDR2 FQNEAQ. The CDR3 protein is CASSFRTGGEQFF. In nucleotides, the CDR3 is TGTGCCAGCAGCTTTAGGACAGGGGGTGAGCAGTTCTTC.

The genes are TRBV24-1 and TRBJ1-2; 11 nucleotides line up with TRBD1. V lost 4 bases to trimming and J lost 3 bases; unmatched junction nucleotides: 6. The CDR3 totals 16 residues. Germline CDR1 and CDR2: KGHDR and SFDVKD. Written as DNA, the CDR3 is TGTGCCACCAGTGACGCCGGACAGGGGGCGGACTATGGCTACACCTTC. Translation gives CATSDAGQGADYGYTF.

This chain connects TRBV7-9 to TRBJ1-1, with D tentatively TRBD1 (5 bases). The CDR3 is 16 amino acids. Germline values: CDR1 SEHNR, CDR2 FQNEAQ (reference sequence). The V end lost 5 bases, the J end lost 4 bases, and 20 bases lay between the germline ends. This CDR3 is CASSLQGRGRGTEAFF. In nucleotides, the CDR3 is TGTGCCAGCAGCCTCCAGGGCCGGGGACGGGGCACTGAAGCTTTCTTT.